The source of this T cell receptor beta chain is a study of CD8+ T cells in alopecia areata. Study-level background: Tofacitinib administration to treated patients was oral, at 5 to 10 mg twice daily.

Germline V gene lookup returns CDR1 MNHNS and CDR2 SASEGT. V was cut by 3 bases and J by 2 bases, with 7 bases left in between. This CDR3 is built from 13 residues. This clone has a handful of counts. Sequencing used cDNA as its template, made by extracting RNA and reverse transcribing it. Here immunoSEQ multiplex PCR was the method, and the copy in TCRdb shows in-frame clones only, minus some. The repertoire holds 160,000 or so clones, 65% to 75% seen once, with approximately 10% in the top ten. Using a FACSAria, the CD4+ and CD8+ T cells were sorted from the PBMCs. The rearrangement uses TRBV6-1 and TRBJ1-1; D remains ambiguous. This TCR derives from a human donor with alopecia areata. The specimen comprised CD8+ T cells sorted from blood, sampled at week 0. CDR3: CASSDRSNTEAFF. The DNA for the CDR3 is TGTGCCAGCAGTGATCGGAGCAACACTGAAGCTTTCTTT.